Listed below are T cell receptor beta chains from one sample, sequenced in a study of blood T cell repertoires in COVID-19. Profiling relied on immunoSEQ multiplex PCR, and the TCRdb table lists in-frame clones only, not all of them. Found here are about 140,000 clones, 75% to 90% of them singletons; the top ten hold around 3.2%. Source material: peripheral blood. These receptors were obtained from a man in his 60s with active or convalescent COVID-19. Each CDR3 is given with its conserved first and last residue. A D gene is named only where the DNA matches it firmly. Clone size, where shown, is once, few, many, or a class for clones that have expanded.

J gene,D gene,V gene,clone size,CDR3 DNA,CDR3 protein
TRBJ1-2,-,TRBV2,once,TGTGCCAGTATGCGGGACGGCTACACCTTC,CASMRDGYTF
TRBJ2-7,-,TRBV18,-,TGTGCCAGCTCACCGCTGAGCGAGCAGTACTTC,CASSPLSEQYF
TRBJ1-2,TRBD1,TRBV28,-,TGTGCCAGCAGTTGGACAGGGGGCGACTATGGCTACACCTTC,CASSWTGGDYGYTF
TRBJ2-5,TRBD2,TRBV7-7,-,TGTGCCAGCAGCTTAGGTCTAGCGGGGGGGAGAGAGACCCAGTACTTC,CASSLGLAGGRETQYF
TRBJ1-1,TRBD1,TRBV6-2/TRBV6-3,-,TGTGCCAGCAGCCTTGAGACAGGGAGAACTTTCTTT,CASSLETGRTFF
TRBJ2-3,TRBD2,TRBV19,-,TGTGCCAGTAGTACTAGCGGGGGCACAGATACGCAGTATTTT,CASSTSGGTDTQYF
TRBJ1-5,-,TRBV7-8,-,TGTGCCAGCAGCCCGACTAACCAGCCCCAGCATTTT,CASSPTNQPQHF
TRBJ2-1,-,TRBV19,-,TGTGCCAGTAGTATTTTGGGGGGTAGCTCCTACAATGAGCAGTTCTTC,CASSILGGSSYNEQFF
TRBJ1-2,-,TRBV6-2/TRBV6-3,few,TGTGCCAGCAGTTACTCGAGACAGTACAGGGCCGCACGTGCCTATGGCTACACCTTC,CASSYSRQYRAARAYGYTF
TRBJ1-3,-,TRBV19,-,TGTGCCAGTAGTATGACAGACTCTGGAAACACCATATATTTT,CASSMTDSGNTIYF
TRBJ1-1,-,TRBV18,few,TGTGCCAGCTCACCAGTAAAGACGCCGGGCACTGAAGCTTTCTTT,CASSPVKTPGTEAFF
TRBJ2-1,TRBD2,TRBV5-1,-,TGCGCCAGCGTCCCTGTAGCGGGGGGGCCGGGTGAGCAGTTCTTC,CASVPVAGGPGEQFF
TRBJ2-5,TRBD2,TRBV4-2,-,TGTGCCAGCAGCCAAGGGCTAGCGGGATCATCGGGAGAGACCCAGTACTTC,CASSQGLAGSSGETQYF
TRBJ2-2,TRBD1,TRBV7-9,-,TGTGCCAGCAGCACCTCCGGGACAGGGTGGACCGGGGAGCTGTTTTTT,CASSTSGTGWTGELFF
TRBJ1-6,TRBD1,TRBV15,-,TGTGCCACCAGCAGACCCCAACAGGGGTTGGATTCACCCCTCCACTTT,CATSRPQQGLDSPLHF
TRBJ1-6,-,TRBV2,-,TGTGCCAGCAGTGAGGAGGGAGTATCACCCCTCCACTTT,CASSEEGVSPLHF
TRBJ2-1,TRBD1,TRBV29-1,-,TGCAGCGCTGGCCTTAGACAGGGGACGTTAATGAATGAGCAGTTCTTC,CSAGLRQGTLMNEQFF
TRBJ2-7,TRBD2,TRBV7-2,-,TGTGCCAGCAGCTGGGGGAGGGGCGTTGTCTACGAGCAGTACTTC,CASSWGRGVVYEQYF
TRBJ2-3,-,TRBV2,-,TGTGCCAGCAGTTCGGGTGGGGAGGAGGATACGCAGTATTTT,CASSSGGEEDTQYF
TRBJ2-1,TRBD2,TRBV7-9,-,TGTGCCAGCAGCTTAGGGTTTGGGGGAGGGCCTGTGGATGAGCAGTTCTTC,CASSLGFGGGPVDEQFF
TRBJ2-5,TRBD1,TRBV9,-,TGTGCCAGCAGCTTACGGGACAGGGGTTCCGAGACCCAGTACTTC,CASSLRDRGSETQYF
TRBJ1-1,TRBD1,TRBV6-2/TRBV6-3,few,TGTGCCAGCAGTTCCGGGACAGGGGGCACAAAAAGGGCTGAAGCTTTCTTT,CASSSGTGGTKRAEAFF
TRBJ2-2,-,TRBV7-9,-,TGTGCCAGCAGCCAACGACAGGCCACCGGGGAGCTGTTTTTT,CASSQRQATGELFF
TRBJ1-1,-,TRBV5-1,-,TGCGCCAGCAGCGTGACAGGGAACACTGAAGCTTTCTTT,CASSVTGNTEAFF
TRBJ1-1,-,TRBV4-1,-,TGCGCCAGCAGCCAATACTGGGGAGCGCCCGCTTTCTTT,CASSQYWGAPAFF
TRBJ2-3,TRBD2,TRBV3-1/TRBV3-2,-,TGTGCCAGCAGCCAACTAGCGGGGGGGAGCACAGATACGCAGTATTTT,CASSQLAGGSTDTQYF
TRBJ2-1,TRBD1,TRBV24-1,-,TGTGCCACCAGGAGGACAGGGGATTTGGAAGAGCAGTTCTTC,CATRRTGDLEEQFF
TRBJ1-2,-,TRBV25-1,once,TGTGCCAGCAGTGAATCAGGCAGAGATGGCTACACCTTC,CASSESGRDGYTF
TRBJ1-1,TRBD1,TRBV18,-,TGTGCCAGCTCACGGGGGACAGGGGGCGAATTGGACACTGAAGCTTTCTTT,CASSRGTGGELDTEAFF
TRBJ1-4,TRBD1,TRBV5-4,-,TGTGCCAGCAGCACCGACAGGGGGGATGAAAAACTGTTTTTT,CASSTDRGDEKLFF
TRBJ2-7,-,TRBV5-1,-,TGCGCCAGCAGCTTGCAGGCTAGCTCCCGGGACGAGCAGTACTTC,CASSLQASSRDEQYF
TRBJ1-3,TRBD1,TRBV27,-,TGTGCCAGCAGGGGGACAGGGCCGTTGACTTTTGGAAACACCATATATTTT,CASRGTGPLTFGNTIYF
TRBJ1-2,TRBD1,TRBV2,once,TGTGCCAGCAGTGAAACACAGGGGGTTGGCTATGGCTACACCTTC,CASSETQGVGYGYTF
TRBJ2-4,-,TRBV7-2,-,TGTGCCAGCAGCTCCCGAAACATTCAGTACTTC,CASSSRNIQYF
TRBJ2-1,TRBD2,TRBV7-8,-,TGTGCCAGCAGACCACCCATGGCGGGGGGTATCTACAATGAGCAGTTCTTC,CASRPPMAGGIYNEQFF
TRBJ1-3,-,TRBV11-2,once,TGTGCCAGCAGCTTAGATCAGATCGCTGGAAACACCATATATTTT,CASSLDQIAGNTIYF
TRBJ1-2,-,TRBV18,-,TGTGCCAGCTCACCCCTTAAGGCCGAGGGCTATGGCTACACCTTC,CASSPLKAEGYGYTF
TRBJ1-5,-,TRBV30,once,TGTGCCTGGAGTGACCCCGGGGTGTCCAATCAGCCCCAGCATTTT,CAWSDPGVSNQPQHF
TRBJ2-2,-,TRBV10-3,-,TGTGCCATCTGGGGGGGCTCCGGGGAGCTGTTTTTT,CAIWGGSGELFF
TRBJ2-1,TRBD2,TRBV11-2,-,TGTGCCAGCAGCTTAGTAACCGGGACTAGCGGGGGGGCTAATGAGCAGTTCTTC,CASSLVTGTSGGANEQFF
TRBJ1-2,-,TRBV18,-,TGTGCCAGCTCAGCTCGGGACAAACCCCCAGACACCTTC,CASSARDKPPDTF
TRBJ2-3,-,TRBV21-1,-,TGTGCCAGCAGCAAAGGTGATGGACAGTTTAGCACAGATACGCAGTATTTT,CASSKGDGQFSTDTQYF
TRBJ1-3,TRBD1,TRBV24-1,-,TGTGCCACCAGTCCCTCCCCGGGACAGGGGTCTGGAAACACCATATATTTT,CATSPSPGQGSGNTIYF
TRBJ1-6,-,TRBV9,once,TGTGCCAGCAGCGCCACCGCAGGGGAGTCACCCCTCCACTTT,CASSATAGESPLHF
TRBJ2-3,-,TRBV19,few,TGTGCCAGTAGCGGCCAGGCCCACCCTAGCACAGATACGCAGTATTTT,CASSGQAHPSTDTQYF